The 27 T cell receptor beta chains presented below share a single source sample, sequenced in a study of control samples from healthy donors and cancer patients. Sequenced by immunoSEQ multiplex PCR; TCRdb stores in-frame clones only, minus some. The sample shows around 63,000 clones, around 87% of them seen only once. The sample taken for sequencing was PBMCs. These receptors all come from a woman between 50 and 59 years old with head and neck cancer.

In nucleotides, the CDR3 is TGCGCCAGCAGCTTGGCCCCGCTGGGCTATAATTCACCCCTCCACTTT. Translated: CASSLAPLGYNSPLHF. The chain recombines TRBV5-1 with TRBJ1-6; D remains unclear. Trimming left V 0 bases short and J 3 bases short, with 10 bases between. CDR3 length: 16 residues. CDR1 is SGHRS, CDR2 YFSETQ, per germline. Variable domain in full (rest from reference TRBV5-1 and TRBJ1-6): KAGVTQTPRYLIKTRGQQVTLSCSPISGHRSVSWYQQTPGQGLQFLFEYFSETQRNKGNFPGRFSGRQFSNSRSEMNVSTLELGDSALYLCASSLAPLGYNSPLHFGNGTRLTVT.

This clone was picked up a small number of times. The CDR3, as DNA: TGTGCCTGGAGTGTGAGAAGCACAGATACGCAGTATTTT. It yields the protein CAWSVRSTDTQYF. The chain is built from TRBV30 and TRBJ2-3; D uncertain. Trimming left V 0 bases short and J 0 bases short, with 4 bases between. This CDR3 has 13 amino acids. From germline, CDR1 is GTSNPN and CDR2 SVGIG (reference sequence).

This chain links TRBV5-1 with TRBJ2-3; no firm D call. Germline V gene lookup returns CDR1 SGHRS and CDR2 YFSETQ. CDR3 size: 13 residues. The ends were cut back, 0 bases at V and 4 bases at J, with 6 bases in the middle. The DNA for the CDR3 is TGCGCCAGCAGCTTGGAAGCAGCAGATACGCAGTATTTT. Residues: CASSLEAADTQYF.

This sequence joins TRBV30 and TRBJ1-3, with unresolved D. The CDR3 sequence is 15 residues long. Per germline, CDR1 GTSNPN and CDR2 SVGIG (reference sequence). V was shortened by 0 bases and J by 0 bases, with 9 bases between the two germline ends. The CDR3 reads CAWSVSQSSGNTIYF. The CDR3 bases are TGTGCCTGGAGTGTAAGTCAGAGCTCTGGAAACACCATATATTTT.

In regard to this clone: The sample contains more than one DNA sequence encoding this CDR3. The CDR3 sequence is CATSMNTEAFF. Written as DNA, the CDR3 is TGTGCCACCTCTATGAACACTGAAGCTTTCTTT. The chain has TRBV24-1 and TRBJ1-1, with D uncertain. The ends were cut back, 9 bases at V and 0 bases at J, with 4 bases in the middle. Germline loops: CDR1 KGHDR, CDR2 SFDVKD. CDR3 length equals 11 residues.

This clone was counted only a few times. The chain recombines TRBV12-3 or TRBV12-4 with TRBJ2-1; the D gene could be TRBD1 or TRBD2 (5 bases each). The CDR3 extends over 13 amino acids. The V gene lost 6 bases and the J gene lost 5 bases, with 11 bases spanning the gap. CDR3 sequence: CASRRGRNNEQFF. The CDR3 coding sequence is TGTGCCAGCAGGAGGGGCAGGAACAATGAGCAGTTCTTC.

The chain carries TRBV7-9 and TRBJ1-1; possible D gene TRBD1, 5 bases. The CDR3 runs 14 residues. Between the trimmed V and J ends, which lost 0 bases and 2 bases, there was a span of 7 bases. Per the germline V gene, CDR1 is SEHNR and CDR2 is FQNEAQ (reference sequence). CDR3 DNA sequence: TGTGCCAGCAGCTTAGCCGGGGGAAACACTGAAGCTTTCTTT. Translated: CASSLAGGNTEAFF. The variable domain in full, with the rest retrieved from reference TRBV7-9 and TRBJ1-1, is DTGVSQNPRHKITKRGQNVTFRCDPISEHNRLYWYRQTLGQGPEFLTYFQNEAQLEKSRLLSDRFSAERPKGSFSTLEIQRTEQGDSAMYLCASSLAGGNTEAFFGQGTRLTVV.

This chain uses TRBV5-6 with TRBJ2-5; no clear D gene. The ends were cut back, 0 bases at V and 2 bases at J, with 8 bases in the middle. CDR1 is SGHDT, CDR2 YYEEEE, per germline. The CDR3 is 14 amino acids. CDR3 bases: TGTGCCAGCAGCTTGGTCGGCAGGCAAGAGACCCAGTACTTC. It yields the protein CASSLVGRQETQYF.

This chain uses TRBV9 with TRBJ1-1; D remains unclear. This CDR3 comprises 12 residues. Trimming removed 0 bases at V and 5 bases at J, with 5 bases between. Germline V gives CDR1 SGDLS, CDR2 YYNGEE. CDR3 sequence: CASSVAGTEAFF. The CDR3 DNA is TGTGCCAGCAGCGTAGCGGGGACTGAAGCTTTCTTT.

This clone was found once. The rearrangement uses TRBV5-4 and TRBJ1-1, with 7 bases matching TRBD1. Germline values: CDR1 SGHNT, CDR2 YYREEE (reference sequence). This CDR3 contains 15 residues. The V and J ends lost 3 bases and 0 bases, in that order; junction bases with no gene match: 5. In DNA form, the CDR3 reads TGTGCCAGCAGCTCGGCAGGGGGGGTGAACACTGAAGCTTTCTTT. This encodes CASSSAGGVNTEAFF.

V and J are TRBV11-1 and TRBJ2-3; TRBD2 matches at 8 bases. This CDR3 contains 15 residues. Germline CDR1 and CDR2: SGHAT and FQDESV (reference sequence). J was trimmed by 0 bases and V by 8 bases; bases with no gene match: 7. This CDR3 reads CASGAERGSTDTQYF. DNA for the CDR3: TGTGCCAGCGGGGCCGAGCGGGGGAGCACAGATACGCAGTATTTT.

V is TRBV30 and J is TRBJ2-5; 9 bases agree with TRBD2. Trimming took 0 bases from V and 3 from J; bases not matched to a gene: 5. In germline, CDR1 is GTSNPN, CDR2 SVGIG (reference sequence). The CDR3 runs to 15 residues. For the CDR3, the DNA is TGTGCCTGGAGTGTTGCGGGGGGGGCGAAAGAGACCCAGTACTTC. Translating it yields CAWSVAGGAKETQYF.

Only a few counts were recorded for this clone. The rearrangement uses TRBV5-1 and TRBJ1-2; no reliable D call. Between the trimmed V and J ends, which lost 2 bases and 5 bases, there was a span of 13 bases. The CDR3 runs to 14 residues. Germline V gives CDR1 SGHRS, CDR2 YFSETQ. The CDR3 nucleotides read TGCGCCAGCAGCTTACCAGCAAGAGGATATGGCTACACCTTC. This gives the protein CASSLPARGYGYTF.

The CDR3 bases are TGTGCCAGCAGCTCCTGGACTAGTCTCTCCTACAATGAGCAGTTCTTC. This codes for CASSSWTSLSYNEQFF. The chain couples TRBV5-4 to TRBJ2-1; 7 bases are shared with TRBD2. Germline CDR1 and CDR2: SGHNT and YYREEE (reference sequence). V was clipped by 3 bases and J by 0 bases; unmatched bases: 6. This CDR3 has 16 residues.

The V call is TRBV7-2, the J call TRBJ2-3; TRBD2 matches at 10 bases. Germline-derived CDR1 and CDR2 are SGHTA and FQGNSA. The ends lost 3 bases at V and 8 bases at J; junction bases unmatched: 14. The CDR3 length is 17 residues. CDR3 loop: CASSLSGTSAGASTQYF. The CDR3 nucleotides read TGTGCCAGCAGCTTGTCCGGGACTAGCGCAGGGGCGAGTACGCAGTATTTT.

The CDR3 nucleotides read TGTGCCAGCAGTCCTCGGACTAGCCCAAGCTCCTACGAGCAGTACTTC. As protein: CASSPRTSPSSYEQYF. V gene TRBV27 combines with J gene TRBJ2-7; TRBD2 agrees at 8 bases. CDR1 is MNHEY and CDR2 is SMNVEV in the germline V gene (reference sequence). J lost 0 bases, V lost 5 bases, and 9 bases had no gene match. The CDR3 has 16 amino acids.

The chain combines TRBV5-1 with TRBJ2-5, with TRBD1 identical over 8 bases. V trimming: 5 bases; J trimming: 4 bases; junction bases outside the gene matches: 7. CDR1 is SGHRS and CDR2 is YFSETQ in the germline V gene. There are 14 residues in the CDR3. CDR3 in DNA: TGCGCCAGCAGATGGACAGGGACGGGAGAGACCCAGTACTTC. It specifies CASRWTGTGETQYF.

The J gene is TRBJ2-2, the V gene TRBV11-2; unclear D gene. V shed 2 bases and J shed 4 bases, with 5 bases lying between them. CDR3 size: 13 residues. CDR1 and CDR2 (germline): SGHAT, FQNNGV. CDR3 sequence reads: CASSLSGTGELFF. For the CDR3, the DNA is TGTGCCAGCAGCTTAAGTGGCACCGGGGAGCTGTTTTTT.

The chain joins TRBV19 to TRBJ1-2; 7 bases agree with TRBD1. CDR3 size: 13 residues. Germline lookup yields CDR1 LNHDA and CDR2 SQIVND (reference sequence). V shed 3 bases, J shed 5 bases, and the junction held 3 bases outside the gene matches. This CDR3 is CASSIDREYGYTF. As DNA, the CDR3 is TGTGCCAGTAGTATTGACAGGGAATATGGCTACACCTTC.

The gene calls are TRBV11-2 and TRBJ2-5; TRBD2 matches at 8 bases. Per germline, CDR1 SGHAT and CDR2 FQNNGV. Germline trimming cut 1 base from V and 5 bases from J; bases unmatched to any gene: 6. CDR3 length equals 15 residues. In nucleotides, the CDR3 is TGTGCCAGCAGCTTAGGGACGGGGGGGCTGGAGACCCAGTACTTC. It is translated as CASSLGTGGLETQYF.

The V gene is TRBV5-1, the J gene TRBJ2-1; TRBD1 matches 7 bases. J lost 2 bases, V lost 4 bases, and 6 bases had no gene match. Germline CDR1 reads SGHRS; CDR2 reads YFSETQ. The CDR3 runs 15 residues. CDR3 nucleotides: TGCGCCAGCAGCATGACAGGGACCCCCTACAATGAGCAGTTCTTC. This translates into CASSMTGTPYNEQFF.

The chain recombines TRBV5-1 with TRBJ2-1; 11 nucleotides match TRBD2. Losses at the gene ends were 4 bases for V and 7 bases for J; bases not matched to a gene: 10. The V gene's germline CDR1 is SGHRS and CDR2 YFSETQ. CDR3 length: 16 residues. CDR3 region: CASSPLSGGAVNEQFF. The CDR3 DNA reads as TGCGCCAGCAGCCCGCTTAGCGGGGGGGCTGTGAATGAGCAGTTCTTC.

The chain links TRBV3-1 (or the pseudogene TRBV3-2) to TRBJ2-5; D perhaps matches TRBD2 (6 bases). The germline V gene has CDR1 LGHDT and CDR2 YNNKEL (reference sequence). The CDR3 consists of 13 residues. The V end lost 4 bases, the J end lost 5 bases, and 11 bases lay between the germline ends. CDR3: CASSRGEPETQYF. In DNA form, the CDR3 reads TGTGCCAGCAGCCGCGGGGAGCCGGAGACCCAGTACTTC.

The J gene is TRBJ2-1, the V gene TRBV7-9; D may be TRBD1 or TRBD2 (5 bases each). The CDR3 runs 14 residues. The germline V gene encodes CDR1 SEHNR and CDR2 FQNEAQ (reference sequence). V was cut by 1 base and J by 5 bases, with 9 bases left in between. CDR3: CASSLGDGNNEQFF. CDR3 bases: TGTGCCAGCAGCTTAGGGGACGGAAACAATGAGCAGTTCTTC.

The genes are TRBV3-1 (or the pseudogene TRBV3-2) and TRBJ2-5, with D uncertain. The germline CDR1 and CDR2 sequences are LGHDT and YNNKEL (reference sequence). V dropped 0 bases and J dropped 5 bases, with 7 bases sitting between them. This CDR3 has 13 residues. CDR3 loop: CASSQEFAETQYF. The CDR3 DNA sequence: TGTGCCAGCAGCCAAGAGTTCGCGGAGACCCAGTACTTC.

The chain couples TRBV6-1 to TRBJ1-2, with TRBD1 as a possible D gene (6 bases). The CDR3 is made up of 15 amino acids. In germline, CDR1 is MNHNS, CDR2 SASEGT. Trimming left V 2 bases short and J 4 bases short, with 14 bases between. CDR3 amino acids: CASSERPTGSYGYTF. As DNA, the CDR3 is TGTGCCAGCAGTGAACGGCCTACAGGGAGCTATGGCTACACCTTC.

This chain connects TRBV7-9 to TRBJ2-5; TRBD1 aligns across 8 bases. This CDR3 is built from 14 residues. J was trimmed by 5 bases and V by 5 bases; bases with no gene match: 7. CDR1 and CDR2 (germline): SEHNR, FQNEAQ (reference sequence). The CDR3 region is CASSGRTGLETQYF. The CDR3 DNA reads as TGTGCCAGCAGCGGGAGGACAGGGCTTGAGACCCAGTACTTC. Full variable domain (rest looked up from reference TRBV7-9 and TRBJ2-5): DTGVSQNPRHKITKRGQNVTFRCDPISEHNRLYWYRQTLGQGPEFLTYFQNEAQLEKSRLLSDRFSAERPKGSFSTLEIQRTEQGDSAMYLCASSGRTGLETQYFGPGTRLLVL.